The 32 T cell receptor beta chains listed next were all sequenced from one sample in a study of OX40 agonist ivuxolimab in advanced cancers. The method was immunoSEQ multiplex PCR; TCRdb's version includes in-frame clones alone and lacks a portion of them. The table lists about 47,000 clones, roughly nine tenths of them singletons. The input for sequencing was CD4+ or CD8+ T cells sorted from blood, taken in a trial of the OX40 agonist ivuxolimab. Receptors originate from an adult with an advanced solid tumor such as melanoma, head and neck, liver or kidney cancer.

As concerns this clone: One end of the junction fails to match germline, which may point to a read error. The chain has TRBV7-9 and TRBJ2-3; TRBD1 might be the D (5 bases). Germline CDR1 reads SEHNR; CDR2 reads FQNEAQ (reference sequence). This CDR3 comprises 12 residues. The CDR3 region is CASSQDTGTQYF. The CDR3 DNA reads as TGTGCCAGCAGCCAGGACACAGGTACGCAGTATTTT. Complete variable domain (other parts from reference TRBV7-9 and TRBJ2-3): DTGVSQNPRHKITKRGQNVTFRCDPISEHNRLYWYRQTLGQGPEFLTYFQNEAQLEKSRLLSDRFSAERPKGSFSTLEIQRTEQGDSAMYLCASSQDTGTQYFGPGTRLTVL.

V is TRBV5-1 and J is TRBJ2-1; D perhaps matches TRBD2 (5 bases). In germline, CDR1 is SGHRS, CDR2 YFSETQ. This CDR3 has 13 residues. V was clipped by 1 base and J by 7 bases, with 9 bases between them. Here the CDR3 DNA reads TGCGCCAGCAGCTTGACGACTACGAATGAGCAGTTCTTC. As protein: CASSLTTTNEQFF.

The V gene is TRBV7-3, the J gene TRBJ2-3; D call uncertain. Deletions cut 0 bases from V and 0 bases from J, with 4 bases between. Germline loops: CDR1 SGHTA, CDR2 FQGTGA. The CDR3 is 14 residues long. CDR3 coding DNA: TGTGCCAGCAGCTTAACGGCAAGCACAGATACGCAGTATTTT. This translates into CASSLTASTDTQYF.

The chain carries TRBV18 and TRBJ1-1; D is undetermined. CDR3 size: 13 residues. Germline loops: CDR1 KGHSH, CDR2 LQKENI. The germline V and J ends were trimmed by 4 bases and 1 base, with 7 bases remaining between them. This CDR3 is CASSREENTEAFF. The CDR3 DNA is TGTGCCAGCTCACGAGAAGAGAACACTGAAGCTTTCTTT.

This clone was observed once. DNA of the CDR3: TGCGCCAGCAGGCAGACAGGGGTCCGCTCCTACGAGCAGTACTTC. Translating it yields CASRQTGVRSYEQYF. This chain joins TRBV5-1 and TRBJ2-7; 8 bases align to TRBD1. Trimming removed 5 bases from V and 0 bases from J; junction bases left unmatched: 7. Germline loops: CDR1 SGHRS, CDR2 YFSETQ. The CDR3 is 15 amino acids.

In this sample, this clone turned up once. This chain uses TRBV7-9 with TRBJ2-6; TRBD2 aligns across 13 bases. CDR1 SEHNR and CDR2 FQNEAQ come from the germline V gene (reference sequence). The V segment lost 3 bases and the J segment 2 bases; nucleotides outside the gene matches: 4. This CDR3 spans 18 amino acids. The CDR3 loop reads CASSFRTSGSPGANVLTF. The CDR3 DNA sequence: TGTGCCAGCAGCTTTCGGACTAGCGGGAGCCCTGGGGCCAACGTCCTGACTTTC.

The chain is built from TRBV11-2 and TRBJ2-4, with unresolved D. Germline V gives CDR1 SGHAT, CDR2 FQNNGV. The CDR3 extends over 15 amino acids. The V and J ends lost 5 bases and 5 bases respectively, with 16 bases between them. CDR3 nucleotides: TGTGCCAGCAGCCCCCAGAACTTAGCTCAAAACATTCAGTACTTC. It specifies CASSPQNLAQNIQYF.

The chain is built from TRBV18 and TRBJ1-4; no firm D call. Trimming stripped 1 base from V and 8 bases from J, with 8 bases between. The germline CDR1 and CDR2 sequences are KGHSH and LQKENI. The length of the CDR3 is 13 residues. The chain's CDR3 is CASSPRSWEKLFF. CDR3 in DNA: TGTGCCAGCTCACCACGGTCGTGGGAAAAACTGTTTTTT.

Only a few counts were recorded for this clone. The chain links TRBV19 to TRBJ2-5; 13 bases match TRBD2. The germline CDR1 and CDR2 sequences are LNHDA and SQIVND (reference sequence). The CDR3 has 17 amino acids. Losses at the gene ends were 6 bases for V and 8 bases for J; bases not matched to a gene: 15. CDR3 in DNA: TGTGCCAGTAGCAGGACTAGCGGGAGCAGGCGGAGCGATACCCAGTACTTC. This gives the protein CASSRTSGSRRSDTQYF.

The rearrangement joins TRBV18 to TRBJ2-7; D remains unclear. This CDR3 spans 15 amino acids. Germline V gene sequence: CDR1 KGHSH, CDR2 LQKENI. The V end lost 0 bases, the J end lost 2 bases, and 11 bases lay between the germline ends. The CDR3 here is CASSPPGGLTYEQYF. For the CDR3, the DNA is TGTGCCAGCTCACCACCGGGCGGTTTGACCTACGAGCAGTACTTC.

The chain carries TRBV10-2 and TRBJ2-7; D unresolved. CDR1 WSHSY and CDR2 SAAADI come from the germline V gene. There are 15 residues in the CDR3. Trimming stripped 7 bases from V and 0 bases from J, with 16 bases between. The CDR3 protein is CASTQEAKSSYEQYF. The DNA for the CDR3 is TGCGCCAGCACCCAAGAAGCGAAAAGCTCCTACGAGCAGTACTTC.

V and J are TRBV30 and TRBJ2-7, with 8 bases matching TRBD2. The J segment lost 0 bases and the V segment lost 2 bases, leaving 6 bases of the junction unmatched. CDR3 length equals 15 residues. Germline V CDR1 and CDR2: GTSNPN, SVGIG (reference sequence). CDR3 region: CAWSNLGRASYEQYF. The DNA for the CDR3 is TGTGCCTGGAGTAACCTCGGGAGGGCCTCCTACGAGCAGTACTTC.

This clone has more than one count but fewer than ten. The CDR3 bases are TGTGCCACTGACACGGGGACGTACCAAGAGACCCAGTACTTC. Protein product: CATDTGTYQETQYF. The chain uses TRBV10-3 and TRBJ2-5; D tentatively reads TRBD1 or TRBD2 (5 bases each). CDR1 and CDR2 from the germline V gene are ENHRY and SYGVKD. Trimming took 10 bases from V and 0 from J, leaving 15 bases between them. The CDR3 extends over 14 amino acids.

The genes are TRBV2 and TRBJ2-1; 10 bases agree with TRBD1. Trimming took 5 bases from V and 8 from J; bases not matched to a gene: 6. This CDR3 has 14 amino acids. Germline V gives CDR1 SNHLY, CDR2 FYNNEI. The CDR3 protein is CASSRGTGAYEQFF. The CDR3 DNA reads as TGTGCCAGCAGTCGCGGGACAGGGGCGTATGAGCAGTTCTTC.

The V call is TRBV27, the J call TRBJ2-6; no clear D gene. The CDR3 spans 15 residues. V lost 7 bases, J lost 4 bases, and 14 bases lay in between. CDR1 and CDR2 (germline): MNHEY, SMNVEV (reference sequence). CDR3 amino acids: CASTKTFGGANVLTF. As DNA, the CDR3 is TGTGCCAGCACCAAAACCTTTGGGGGGGCCAACGTCCTGACTTTC.

The genes are TRBV2 and TRBJ2-7; no clear D. V lost 5 bases and J lost 2, with 16 bases in between. The CDR3 totals 15 residues. CDR1 is SNHLY and CDR2 is FYNNEI in the germline V gene. The CDR3 DNA follows: TGTGCCAGCAGTCCGTCCCGTCGGAACCCCTACGAGCAGTACTTC. Encoded protein: CASSPSRRNPYEQYF.

This chain uses TRBV11-3 with TRBJ2-3, with TRBD2 matching 8 bases. CDR1 and CDR2 from the germline V gene are SGHNT and YENEEA. The CDR3 covers 12 residues. Trimming removed 5 bases from V and 6 bases from J; junction bases left unmatched: 1. DNA of the CDR3: TGTGCCAGCAGCCGCGGGGGGGATACGCAGTATTTT. Protein product: CASSRGGDTQYF.

This clone is a singleton in its sample. The sample holds other DNA sequences that translate to the same CDR3. The genes are TRBV5-1 and TRBJ2-7, with TRBD2 as a possible D gene (5 bases). Germline lookup yields CDR1 SGHRS and CDR2 YFSETQ. The CDR3 has 14 amino acids. Trimming stripped 3 bases from V and 0 bases from J, with 10 bases between. The CDR3 DNA sequence: TGCGCCAGCAGCTCGAGCGGTCGCTCCTACGAGCAGTACTTC. Its protein product is CASSSSGRSYEQYF.

This clone was counted a single time. The chain combines TRBV5-1 with TRBJ2-2; the D gene is possibly TRBD2 (6 bases). Deletions cut 4 bases from V and 1 base from J, with 11 bases between. Germline lookup yields CDR1 SGHRS and CDR2 YFSETQ. This CDR3 spans 15 amino acids. The CDR3 DNA reads as TGCGCCAGCAGCCCTTCGGGGGTGAACACCGGGGAGCTGTTTTTT. This sequence encodes CASSPSGVNTGELFF. Full variable domain (outside the CDR3, taken from reference TRBV5-1 and TRBJ2-2): KAGVTQTPRYLIKTRGQQVTLSCSPISGHRSVSWYQQTPGQGLQFLFEYFSETQRNKGNFPGRFSGRQFSNSRSEMNVSTLELGDSALYLCASSPSGVNTGELFFGEGSRLTVL.

Regarding this clone: A read error is likely, as this CDR3 ends without the conserved phenylalanine or tryptophan. J is TRBJ1-2 and V is TRBV19, with D unresolved. The CDR3 covers 12 residues. Per germline, CDR1 LNHDA and CDR2 SQIVND (reference sequence). The germline V and J ends were trimmed by 4 bases and 7 bases, with 10 bases remaining between them. The CDR3 DNA follows: TGTGCCAGTAGTAGCATCGCGGGTGGCTACACCCTC. Encoded protein: CASSSIAGGYTL.

The J gene is TRBJ2-2, the V gene TRBV14, with 8 bases lining up with TRBD1. CDR3 length: 15 amino acids. V was clipped by 3 bases and J by 3 bases; unmatched bases: 3. Germline CDR1 and CDR2: SGHDN and FVKESK. CDR3 protein: CASSHGQGYTGELFF. Here the CDR3 DNA reads TGTGCCAGCAGCCATGGACAGGGCTACACCGGGGAGCTGTTTTTT.

The chain recombines TRBV18 with TRBJ2-7, with TRBD1 matching 9 bases. Germline CDR1 reads KGHSH; CDR2 reads LQKENI. With V trimmed by 3 bases and J by 2 bases, 11 bases remained unmatched. This CDR3 region has 17 residues. CDR3 loop: CASSPLQQGASTYEQYF. The CDR3 DNA follows: TGTGCCAGCTCACCTCTTCAACAGGGGGCCTCAACCTACGAGCAGTACTTC.

The V call is TRBV10-3, the J call TRBJ2-7, with D perhaps being TRBD1 or TRBD2 (5 bases each). V lost 11 bases, J lost 1 base, and 21 bases lay in between. CDR1 and CDR2 (germline): ENHRY, SYGVKD. The CDR3 sequence is 15 residues long. The CDR3 coding sequence is TGTGCCCACGCCGAGGGAGCTGGGGGATCCTACGAGCAGTACTTC. Its protein is CAHAEGAGGSYEQYF.

CDR3 sequence (DNA): TGTGCCAGCAGTTACTCAGGGGACACATCCTACGAGCAGTACTTC. This gives the protein CASSYSGDTSYEQYF. The V call is TRBV6-6, the J call TRBJ2-7; a weak D match, TRBD1 (6 bases). Germline V gene data show CDR1 as MNHNY and CDR2 as SVGAGI (reference sequence). The CDR3 loop spans 15 amino acids. V was shortened by 0 bases and J by 1 base, with 10 bases between the two germline ends.

CDR3 bases: TGTGCCATCAGCGAACCGGGACAGGGGGCGGGAAACACCATATATTTT. Translated, it gives CAISEPGQGAGNTIYF. The rearrangement uses TRBV10-3 and TRBJ1-3; the match to TRBD1 covers 12 bases. Germline CDR1 is ENHRY and CDR2 is SYGVKD. The length of the CDR3 is 16 residues. J gave up 4 bases and V 6 bases, and 7 bases lay outside the gene matches.

This sequence joins TRBV19 and TRBJ2-2, with D maybe TRBD2 (6 bases). V was trimmed by 4 bases and J by 6 bases, leaving 18 bases between them. The germline CDR1 and CDR2 sequences are LNHDA and SQIVND (reference sequence). This CDR3 comprises 16 residues. CDR3 loop: CASSRVDSGYAGELFF. CDR3 bases: TGTGCCAGTAGTAGGGTAGACAGCGGGTATGCCGGGGAGCTGTTTTTT.

The chain combines TRBV6-5 with TRBJ2-2, with TRBD2 matching over 7 bases. Trimming cost V 6 bases and J 5 bases; bases outside gene matches: 9. This CDR3 contains 15 residues. The germline CDR1 and CDR2 sequences are MNHEY and SVGAGI. The CDR3 sequence is CASSQRDYQTGELFF. CDR3 in DNA: TGTGCCAGCAGCCAGCGGGACTACCAAACCGGGGAGCTGTTTTTT.

This chain links TRBV30 with TRBJ2-1; D is unresolved. Germline lookup yields CDR1 GTSNPN and CDR2 SVGIG (reference sequence). CDR3 length: 12 residues. Trimming left V 2 bases short and J 4 bases short, with 6 bases between. CDR3 sequence reads: CAWSSVYNEQFF. The CDR3 coding sequence is TGTGCCTGGAGTAGTGTTTACAATGAGCAGTTCTTC.

This clone was seen a single time. V gene TRBV7-2 combines with J gene TRBJ2-1; D possibly corresponds to TRBD2 (6 bases). The length of the CDR3 is 16 residues. The germline V and J ends were trimmed by 5 bases and 0 bases, with 14 bases remaining between them. Per the germline V gene, CDR1 is SGHTA and CDR2 is FQGNSA. CDR3 in amino acids: CASSPRAGRSYNEQFF. The CDR3 nucleotides read TGTGCCAGCAGCCCACGGGCGGGGCGCTCCTACAATGAGCAGTTCTTC.

The genes are TRBV27 and TRBJ1-4, with a weak D call TRBD1 (5 bases). The CDR3 sequence is 14 residues long. Germline V CDR1 and CDR2: MNHEY, SMNVEV (reference sequence). The V end was cut by 3 bases, the J end by 7 bases, with 12 bases between. The CDR3 bases are TGTGCCAGCAGTTTGGGGACGGCCCGTGAAAAACTGTTTTTT. Translated, it gives CASSLGTAREKLFF.

CDR3 nucleotides: TGCAGCGTTGAGGGCTCTGGGGCCAACGTCCTGACTTTC. Its protein product is CSVEGSGANVLTF. The chain uses TRBV29-1 and TRBJ2-6; D call uncertain. CDR3 length: 13 amino acids. Trimming took off 3 bases at V and 0 bases at J, with 3 bases between the two ends. The germline gives CDR1 SQVTM, CDR2 ANQGSEA.

V and J are TRBV6-6 and TRBJ2-1; 7 bases line up with TRBD1. This CDR3 has 15 amino acids. Trimming took 6 bases from V and 2 from J; bases not matched to a gene: 7. CDR1 and CDR2 (germline): MNHNY, SVGAGI (reference sequence). The CDR3 DNA reads TGTGCCAGCAGATTCCGGGACAGCGCCTACAATGAGCAGTTCTTC. This sequence encodes CASRFRDSAYNEQFF.